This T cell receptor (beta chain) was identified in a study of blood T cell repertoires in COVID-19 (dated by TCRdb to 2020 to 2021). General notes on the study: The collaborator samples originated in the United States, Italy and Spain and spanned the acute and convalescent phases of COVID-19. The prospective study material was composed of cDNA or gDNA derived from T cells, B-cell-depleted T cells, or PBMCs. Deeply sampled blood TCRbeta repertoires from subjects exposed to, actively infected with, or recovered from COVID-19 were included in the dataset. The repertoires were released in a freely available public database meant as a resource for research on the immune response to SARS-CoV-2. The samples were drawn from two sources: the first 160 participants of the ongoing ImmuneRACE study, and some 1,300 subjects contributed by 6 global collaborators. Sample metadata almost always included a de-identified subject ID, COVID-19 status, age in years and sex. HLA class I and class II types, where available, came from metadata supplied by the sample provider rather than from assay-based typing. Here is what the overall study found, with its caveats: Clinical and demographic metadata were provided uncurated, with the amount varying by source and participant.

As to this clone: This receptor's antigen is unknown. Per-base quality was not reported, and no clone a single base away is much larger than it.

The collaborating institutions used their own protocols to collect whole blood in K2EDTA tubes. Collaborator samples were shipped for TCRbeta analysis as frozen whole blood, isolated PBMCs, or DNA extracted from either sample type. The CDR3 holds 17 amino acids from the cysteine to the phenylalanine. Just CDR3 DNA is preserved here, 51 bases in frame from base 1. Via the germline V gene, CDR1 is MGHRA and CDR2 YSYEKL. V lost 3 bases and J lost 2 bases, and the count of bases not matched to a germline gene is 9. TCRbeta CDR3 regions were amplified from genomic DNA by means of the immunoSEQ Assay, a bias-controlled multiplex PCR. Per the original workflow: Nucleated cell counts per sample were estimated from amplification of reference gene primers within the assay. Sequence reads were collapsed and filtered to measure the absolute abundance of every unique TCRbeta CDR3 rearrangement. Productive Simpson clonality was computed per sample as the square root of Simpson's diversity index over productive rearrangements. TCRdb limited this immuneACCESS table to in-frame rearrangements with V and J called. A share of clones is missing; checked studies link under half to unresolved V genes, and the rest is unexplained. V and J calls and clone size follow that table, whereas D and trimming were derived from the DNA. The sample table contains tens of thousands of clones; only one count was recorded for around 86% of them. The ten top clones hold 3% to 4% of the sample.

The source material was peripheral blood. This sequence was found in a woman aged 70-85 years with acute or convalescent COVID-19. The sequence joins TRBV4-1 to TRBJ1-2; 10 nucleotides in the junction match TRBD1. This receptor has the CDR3 CASSQTGGRMLNYGYTF. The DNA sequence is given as TGCGCCAGCAGCCAGACAGGGGGCAGGATGTTGAACTATGGCTACACCTTC.